This passage covers 15 T cell receptor beta chains from one sample sequenced in a study of identical twins (dated by TCRdb to 2016 to 2018). Library preparation used 5' RACE. Reads for this sample came from an Illumina HiSeq 2000. Using fastp trimming at Q25 and MiXCR clonotype assembly, TCRdb reanalyzed the public sequencing data and kept in-frame beta chains. Each record represents a unique CDR3 protein, reported with the most common genes and DNA among its rows. The sample profile shows 750,000 to 950,000 distinct CDR3 sequences; 12% of them were found once. The ten biggest clones cover roughly 1.5% of the sample. The same data also contributed to another study, on yellow fever vaccine responses in identical twins.

Specimen: PBMCs. The receptors here all came from a young woman in good health.

This clonotype was picked up a small number of times. This chain connects TRBV24-1 to TRBJ2-1; D perhaps matches TRBD1 (7 bases). CDR3 size: 13 residues. The germline V and J ends were trimmed by 4 bases and 15 bases, with 18 bases remaining between them. From germline, CDR1 is KGHDR and CDR2 SFDVKD. CDR3 DNA sequence: TGTGCCACCAGTGAGTTCCCCGCGGGACAGCGGTTCTTC. Its protein product is CATSEFPAGQRFF.

The chain carries TRBV7-9 and TRBJ1-1; TRBD1 aligns across 9 bases. Germline-derived CDR1 and CDR2 are SEHNR and FQNEAQ (reference sequence). The CDR3 covers 13 residues. With V trimmed by 9 bases and J by 3 bases, 5 bases remained unmatched. Here the CDR3 DNA reads TGTGCCAGTACGGGACAGGGTCACACTGAAGCTTTCTTT. As protein: CASTGQGHTEAFF.

A few counts support this clonotype. The chain joins TRBV6-5 to TRBJ1-1; 8 positions match TRBD1. CDR3 length: 16 amino acids. The J segment lost 5 bases and the V segment lost 2 bases, leaving 10 bases of the junction unmatched. The germline CDR1 and CDR2 sequences are MNHEY and SVGAGI. The CDR3 region is CASSYTPGQGGTEAFF. In nucleotides, the CDR3 is TGTGCCAGCAGTTACACCCCTGGACAGGGTGGAACTGAAGCTTTCTTT.

In this sample, this clonotype turned up a few times. The CDR3 loop reads CSVESPVGYEQYF. Written as DNA, the CDR3 is TGCAGCGTTGAATCACCTGTCGGTTACGAGCAGTACTTC. The chain joins TRBV29-1 to TRBJ2-7; D remains ambiguous. Trimming cost V 2 bases and J 4 bases, with 12 bases left between them. This CDR3 has 13 residues. Germline V lookup: CDR1 SQVTM, CDR2 ANQGSEA.

This clonotype showed up many times. This chain links TRBV12-3 or TRBV12-4 with TRBJ2-1, with D perhaps matching TRBD2 (6 bases). CDR3 length equals 15 residues. V was trimmed by 6 bases and J by 1 base, leaving 13 bases between them. CDR3 loop: CASSIAAGSYNEQFF. The CDR3 DNA is TGTGCCAGCAGCATAGCGGCCGGTTCCTACAATGAGCAGTTCTTC.

In this sample, this clonotype turned up many times. The chain couples TRBV12-3 or TRBV12-4 to TRBJ2-5, with TRBD2 identical over 11 bases. The V segment lost 5 bases and the J segment 1 base; nucleotides outside the gene matches: 6. CDR3 length: 16 amino acids. The CDR3 spells CASSVGTSGIQETQYF. The CDR3 DNA reads TGTGCCAGCAGTGTTGGGACTAGCGGAATCCAAGAGACCCAGTACTTC.

The chain couples TRBV20-1 to TRBJ1-4; no definite D call. This CDR3 region has 12 residues. Trimming took 6 bases from V and 5 from J, leaving 10 bases between them. Germline assignment: CDR1 DFQATT and CDR2 SNEGSKA (reference sequence). Here the CDR3 DNA reads TGCAGTGCCACCACCGTGAATGAAAAACTGTTTTTT. It codes for CSATTVNEKLFF.

As concerns this clonotype: At one of its ends the junction is not consistent with the germline gene, which may arise from a read error. V and J are TRBV4-1 and TRBJ2-4; 12 positions agree with TRBD2. The CDR3 extends over 16 amino acids. The germline CDR1 and CDR2 sequences are MGHRA and YSYEKL. DNA of the CDR3: TGCGCCAGCAGCCAAGGCCCGGCTAGCGGGGGGGTTAATCCCTTCTTC. Protein product: CASSQGPASGGVNPFF.

The genes are TRBV7-9 and TRBJ1-2; 9 nucleotides match TRBD1. Germline CDR1 SEHNR, CDR2 FQNEAQ (reference sequence). V shed 5 bases, J shed 7 bases, and the junction held 11 bases outside the gene matches. This CDR3 contains 15 residues. CDR3 in DNA: TGTGCCAGCAGCCCTGAACGGGACAGGGTTTTTGGCTACACCTTC. This gives the protein CASSPERDRVFGYTF.

In this sample, this clonotype turned up a few times. V usage is TRBV5-6 and J usage is TRBJ2-2; 7 bases are a match to TRBD1. Germline assignment: CDR1 SGHDT and CDR2 YYEEEE. CDR3 length equals 14 residues. J gave up 3 bases and V 5 bases, and 4 bases lay outside the gene matches. The CDR3 spells CASSGQDYTGELFF. CDR3 bases: TGTGCCAGCAGTGGACAGGATTACACCGGGGAGCTGTTTTTT.

This clonotype was seen repeatedly, ten times or more. The chain has TRBV12-3 or TRBV12-4 and TRBJ1-1; D uncertain. The CDR3 extends over 13 amino acids. V dropped 7 bases and J dropped 5 bases, with 14 bases sitting between them. The CDR3 protein is CASTPRTGTEAFF. The CDR3, as DNA: TGTGCCAGCACCCCGAGGACTGGGACTGAAGCTTTCTTT.

The chain employs TRBV12-3 or TRBV12-4 and TRBJ2-5; 11 bases are shared with TRBD2. The CDR3 has 16 amino acids. The V gene end was trimmed by 7 bases and the J gene end by 2 bases; junction bases not matched to a gene: 9. The CDR3 nucleotides are TGTGCCAGCAACGTGGAGGGGACTAGCGGACAAGAGACCCAGTACTTC. This codes for CASNVEGTSGQETQYF.

The V and J genes are TRBV2 and TRBJ2-1; D may be TRBD2 (5 bases). The CDR3 runs to 15 residues. V gave up 4 bases and J gave up 0 bases, with 10 bases separating them. CDR1 is SNHLY, CDR2 FYNNEI, per germline. The CDR3 region is CASSGTGSSYNEQFF. In DNA, the CDR3 is TGTGCCAGCAGTGGGACTGGGAGCTCCTACAATGAGCAGTTCTTC.

This clonotype was seen at least ten times. The V call is TRBV11-1, the J call TRBJ2-3; TRBD2 matches 15 bases. Germline V gene data show CDR1 as SGHAT and CDR2 as FQDESV (reference sequence). The junction had 7 bases not matched to a gene; V was cut back by 3 bases and J by 3 bases. The CDR3 is made up of 18 amino acids. This chain's CDR3 is CASSFFRTSGRETDTQYF. CDR3 DNA sequence: TGTGCCAGCAGCTTTTTCCGGACTAGCGGGAGGGAGACAGATACGCAGTATTTT. Drawing the rest from reference TRBV11-1 and TRBJ2-3, the complete variable domain is EAEVAQSPRYKITEKSQAVAFWCDPISGHATLYWYRQILGQGPELLVQFQDESVVDDSQLPKDRFSAERLKGVDSTLKIQPAELGDSAMYLCASSFFRTSGRETDTQYFGPGTRLTVL.

This clonotype was observed a handful of times. The gene calls are TRBV20-1 and TRBJ2-1, with 10 bases lining up with TRBD2. V shed 6 bases and J 3 bases; nucleotides not matched to a gene: 11. The CDR3 length is 16 residues. Per germline, CDR1 DFQATT and CDR2 SNEGSKA (reference sequence). This CDR3 is CSAVHERGGFYNEQFF. The DNA for the CDR3 is TGCAGTGCCGTTCATGAGCGGGGGGGCTTCTACAATGAGCAGTTCTTC.